The 27 T cell receptor beta chains below come from one sample, sequenced in a study of CD8+CD57+ T cells in acquired aplastic anemia. CDR3 and TCR beta VDJ profiling relied on genomic DNA as the template. TCRdb redid the calling of the reads with MiXCR, one entry per CDR3 protein. The sample consists of 260,000 or so distinct CDR3 sequences, around 82% of them appearing once. An expansion of CD8+CD57+ cells by flow cytometry had been shown in patients chosen for sequencing. The sequencing input was sorted CD4+, CD8+, or CD8+CD57+ T cells (not recorded which) from PBMCs. All receptors derive from a human donor with aplastic anemia.

In this sample, this clonotype turned up a few times. The V call is TRBV15, the J call TRBJ1-5; TRBD1 might be the D (6 bases). The CDR3 contains 15 residues. V was clipped by 6 bases and J by 6 bases, with 18 bases between them. Germline CDR1 LNHNV, CDR2 YYDKDF (reference sequence). The chain's CDR3 is CATSVPRGRGQPQHF. The CDR3 DNA reads as TGTGCCACCAGTGTCCCCCGGGGCAGGGGTCAGCCCCAGCATTTT.

As for this clonotype: In this CDR3 the conserved last residue, phenylalanine or tryptophan, is missing, so a read error is likely. The DNA is omitted, as the CDR3 cannot be located on it reliably, and the CDR3 follows TCRdb's listing. This sequence joins TRBV2 and TRBJ2-5; the tabulated D call, TRBD1, remains unverified against the DNA. Including both end residues, the CDR3 is 15 amino acids long. The germline CDR1 and CDR2 sequences are SNHLY and FYNNEI. Here the CDR3 reads CASGDGGTGTQYHYP.

On this clonotype: Mismatch with germline at one junction end may stem from a read error. V is TRBV24-1 and J is TRBJ2-1; D is perhaps TRBD1 or TRBD2 (5 bases each). CDR1 is KGHDR, CDR2 SFDVKD, per germline. There are 15 residues in the CDR3. The CDR3 reads CASSVGTARYQHQHF. DNA for the CDR3: TGTGCCAGCAGCGTAGGGACCGCCCGATATCAGCACCAGCATTTC.

The CDR3 spells CAGQGARGTEYF. CDR3 coding DNA: TGTGCCGGACAGGGGGCGAGGGGTACCGAGTACTTC. The genes are TRBV7-3 and TRBJ2-5; 11 bases are shared with TRBD1. CDR1 and CDR2 (germline): SGHTA, FQGTGA. The J segment lost 12 bases and the V segment lost 11 bases, leaving 11 bases of the junction unmatched. The CDR3 consists of 12 residues. Filled out from reference TRBV7-3 and TRBJ2-5, the complete variable domain reads GAGVSQTPSNKVTEKGKYVELRCDPISGHTALYWYRQSLGQGPEFLIYFQGTGAADDSGLPNDRFFAVRPEGSVSTLKIQRTERGDSAVYLCAGQGARGTEYFGPGTRLLVL.

Concerning this clonotype: Since no conserved phenylalanine or tryptophan closes the CDR3, a read error is the likely cause. No DNA is shown, since the ends of the CDR3 on it are uncertain; the CDR3 is the one TCRdb lists. J is TRBJ1-5 and V is TRBV9; the listed D gene, TRBD1, was not tested against the DNA. Germline loops: CDR1 SGDLS, CDR2 YYNGEE. The CDR3 totals 13 residues, both ends included. The CDR3 here is CASSVRVSRNQPL.

The gene calls are TRBV20-1 and TRBJ2-7; possibly TRBD1 or TRBD2 for D (5 bases each). Trimming left V 3 bases short and J 5 bases short, with 17 bases between. The CDR3 sequence is 14 residues long. Looked up from germline, CDR1 is DFQATT and CDR2 is SNEGSKA (reference sequence). The CDR3 DNA reads as TGCAGTGCTAGGGGACCGCAGGGCTACGACGAGCAGTACTTC. Translating gives CSARGPQGYDEQYF.

This clonotype was counted between two and nine times. Since no conserved phenylalanine or tryptophan closes the CDR3, a read error is the likely cause. The chain recombines TRBV2 with TRBJ2-3; D is perhaps TRBD1 or TRBD2 (6 bases each). The V and J ends lost 8 bases and 7 bases respectively, with 16 bases between them. Per germline, CDR1 SNHLY and CDR2 FYNNEI. The CDR3 covers 13 residues. In DNA, the CDR3 is TGTGCCAGCGGGGACGGGGGCAAAAATACGCAGTATTTG. Its translation is CASGDGGKNTQYL.

Worth noting for this clonotype: Since no conserved phenylalanine or tryptophan closes the CDR3, a read error is the likely cause. It is unclear where the CDR3 begins or ends on the DNA, so no DNA is shown, and the CDR3 is as TCRdb lists it. The rearrangement joins TRBV7-2 to TRBJ2-3; the table's TRBD1 call for D was not verified on the DNA. Germline-derived CDR1 and CDR2 are SGHTA and FQGNSA. Counting both end residues, the CDR3 totals 13 amino acids. The CDR3 loop is CASSLGGGYLRYT.

V usage is TRBV7-3 and J usage is TRBJ1-1; D might be TRBD1 (5 bases). Trimming took 5 bases from V and 14 from J, leaving 27 bases between them. In germline, CDR1 is SGHTA, CDR2 FQGTGA. This CDR3 comprises 15 residues. The CDR3 loop is CASSPTGGGTWGEFF. As DNA, the CDR3 is TGTGCCAGCAGCCCAACGGGCGGGGGGACCTGGGGAGAGTTCTTT. Drawing the rest from reference TRBV7-3 and TRBJ1-1, the complete variable domain is GAGVSQTPSNKVTEKGKYVELRCDPISGHTALYWYRQSLGQGPEFLIYFQGTGAADDSGLPNDRFFAVRPEGSVSTLKIQRTERGDSAVYLCASSPTGGGTWGEFFGQGTRLTVV.

In regard to this clonotype: A read error may account for a junction end that differs from germline. This rearrangement joins TRBV11-2 to TRBJ2-3; maybe TRBD2 (5 bases). CDR1 and CDR2 from the germline V gene are SGHAT and FQNNGV. The CDR3 loop spans 14 amino acids. CDR3 loop: CASRTREGTDTQYF. For the CDR3, the DNA is TGCGCCAGCCGAACCCGGGAAGGAACCGATACGCAGTATTTT. Using reference TRBV11-2 and TRBJ2-3 for the parts outside the CDR3, the full variable domain is EAGVAQSPRYKIIEKRQSVAFWCNPISGHATLYWYQQILGQGPKLLIQFQNNGVVDDSQLPKDRFSAERLKGVDSTLKIQPAKLEDSAVYLCASRTREGTDTQYFGPGTRLTVL.

V gene TRBV12-3 or TRBV12-4 combines with J gene TRBJ1-2; no firm D call. V was clipped by 6 bases and J by 2 bases, with 10 bases between them. CDR3 size: 13 residues. CDR3 amino acids: CASRSYENYGYTF. CDR3 nucleotide sequence: TGTGCCAGCAGGTCCTATGAAAACTATGGCTACACCTTC.

The chain recombines TRBV7-3 with TRBJ2-7, with 8 bases lining up with TRBD2. The trim removed 3 bases at V and 7 bases at J, leaving 8 bases unmatched. CDR1 and CDR2 from the germline V gene are SGHTA and FQGTGA. This CDR3 comprises 14 residues. Here the CDR3 DNA reads TGTGCCAGCAGCTTCGCACGAGCGGGAGAGGAGCAGTACGTC. This gives the protein CASSFARAGEEQYV.

To note about this clonotype: Its ends do not fully match the called genes, so a read error is possible. DNA of the CDR3: TGTGCCACCAGCTTACCGGGACGACCCGATACGCAGTATTTC. Protein product: CATSLPGRPDTQYF. The chain links TRBV15 to TRBJ2-3; D could derive from TRBD1 or TRBD2 (5 bases each). Germline V gene sequence: CDR1 LNHNV, CDR2 YYDKDF (reference sequence). The CDR3 contains 14 residues.

The chain uses TRBV7-9 and TRBJ2-5; 8 nucleotides align to TRBD2. V shed 4 bases and J 8 bases; nucleotides not matched to a gene: 12. The CDR3 has 15 amino acids. CDR1 and CDR2 (germline): SEHNR, FQNEAQ (reference sequence). CDR3 sequence reads: CASSSSGSEEYTQYF. The CDR3 nucleotides read TGTGCCAGCAGCTCTAGCGGGTCTGAGGAGTACACCCAGTACTTC.

The genes are TRBV5-8 and TRBJ2-3, with D possibly TRBD2 on 6 matching bases. Germline loops: CDR1 SGHTS, CDR2 YDEGEE. Trimming took 5 bases from V and 6 from J, leaving 16 bases between them. This CDR3 is built from 14 residues. This CDR3 reads CASRIAEGPDTQYF. The CDR3 DNA is TGTGCCAGCAGGATAGCGGAAGGCCCCGATACGCAGTATTTT.

This clonotype was counted once. The missing conserved phenylalanine or tryptophan at the end of this CDR3 makes a read error likely. No DNA is shown, since the ends of the CDR3 on it are uncertain; the CDR3 is the one TCRdb lists. This sequence joins TRBV7-9 and TRBJ2-1; the D call of TRBD2 is as the table states it, not checked on the DNA. The CDR3 totals 13 residues, both ends included. Per the germline V gene, CDR1 is SEHNR and CDR2 is FQNEAQ (reference sequence). The CDR3 sequence: CASSYAGIYEHFV.

The V gene is TRBV5-4, the J gene TRBJ2-7, with 7 nucleotides matching TRBD2. Trimming removed 2 bases from V and 12 bases from J; junction bases left unmatched: 8. Per germline, CDR1 SGHNT and CDR2 YYREEE (reference sequence). The CDR3 runs to 12 residues. CDR3 nucleotides: TGTGCCAGCAGCTTTACTAGCGAGGATTGGTACTTC. Translation gives CASSFTSEDWYF.

V usage is TRBV9 and J usage is TRBJ2-5; D remains unclear. The end of the DNA is better explained by TRBJ2-7, so the J call may be wrong. The germline V gene has CDR1 SGDLS and CDR2 YYNGEE. The CDR3 covers 16 residues. This chain's CDR3 is CASSLGMGSPNYEQYF. In DNA form, the CDR3 reads TGTGCCAGCAGCTTAGGGATGGGCTCCCCCAACTACGAGCAGTACTTC.

This chain links TRBV5-1 with TRBJ1-2; 8 nucleotides line up with TRBD1. Trimming removed 4 bases from V and 5 bases from J; junction bases left unmatched: 16. The CDR3 has 17 amino acids. Looked up from germline, CDR1 is SGHRS and CDR2 is YFSETQ. This CDR3 reads CASSAGQGESKGYGYTF. The DNA for the CDR3 is TGCGCCAGCAGCGCCGGACAGGGAGAGTCAAAGGGGTATGGCTACACCTTC.

This clonotype showed up just a few times. The CDR3 spells CASYLGGGTEAFF. CDR3 DNA: TGTGCCAGCTACCTGGGGGGAGGGACTGAAGCTTTCTTT. The V call is TRBV2, the J call TRBJ1-1; D possibly corresponds to TRBD1 (5 bases). This CDR3 region has 13 residues. Trimming took 8 bases from V and 5 from J, leaving 15 bases between them. Germline assignment: CDR1 SNHLY and CDR2 FYNNEI.

On this clonotype: Sequence at one end of the junction differs from germline and may be a read error. The rearrangement joins TRBV9 to TRBJ2-2, with TRBD1 as a possible D gene (5 bases). Germline CDR1 is SGDLS and CDR2 is YYNGEE. This CDR3 contains 15 residues. The CDR3 DNA reads TGCGCCAGCAGCGAAGGGGTCGCGAGAACTGAGCAGCTGTTTTTT. It codes for CASSEGVARTEQLFF.

V and J are TRBV7-9 and TRBJ2-1; tentative D call: TRBD2 (5 bases). V was shortened by 3 bases and J by 12 bases, with 15 bases between the two germline ends. Germline V CDR1 and CDR2: SEHNR, FQNEAQ (reference sequence). CDR3 length: 13 amino acids. CDR3 amino acids: CASSFQGSGGQFF. The CDR3 DNA follows: TGTGCCAGCAGCTTTCAAGGAAGCGGTGGGCAGTTCTTC. Variable domain in full (rest from reference TRBV7-9 and TRBJ2-1): DTGVSQNPRHKITKRGQNVTFRCDPISEHNRLYWYRQTLGQGPEFLTYFQNEAQLEKSRLLSDRFSAERPKGSFSTLEIQRTEQGDSAMYLCASSFQGSGGQFFGPGTRLTVL.

This clonotype came up once. The J gene is TRBJ2-1, the V gene TRBV9; the D gene is possibly TRBD2 (5 bases). The CDR3 is 16 residues long. Germline lookup yields CDR1 SGDLS and CDR2 YYNGEE. Trimming removed 0 bases from V and 9 bases from J, with 19 bases in between. The CDR3 DNA reads TGTGCCAGCAGCGTAGGGTCAGAAACGGGGTATTTTGAGCAGTTCTTC. Translation: CASSVGSETGYFEQFF.

V and J are TRBV7-9 and TRBJ1-5, with D uncertain. Trimming took 1 base from V and 16 from J, leaving 23 bases between them. Germline V gene data show CDR1 as SEHNR and CDR2 as FQNEAQ (reference sequence). There are 15 residues in the CDR3. The CDR3 region is CASSLERNTEALFHF. The DNA for the CDR3 is TGTGCCAGCAGCTTAGAGAGGAACACTGAAGCGCTCTTTCATTTT.

The chain joins TRBV7-2 to TRBJ1-2; D gene uncertain. From germline, CDR1 is SGHTA and CDR2 FQGNSA. The CDR3 spans 13 residues. The V end was cut by 5 bases, the J end by 5 bases, with 12 bases between. The CDR3: CASSNNPWYGYTF. CDR3 coding DNA: TGTGCCAGCAGCAATAATCCTTGGTATGGCTACACCTTC. Filled out from reference TRBV7-2 and TRBJ1-2, the complete variable domain reads GAGVSQSPSNKVTEKGKDVELRCDPISGHTALYWYRQSLGQGLEFLIYFQGNSAPDKSGLPSDRFSAERTGGSVSTLTIQRTQQEDSAVYLCASSNNPWYGYTFGSGTRLTVV.

The chain links TRBV7-9 to TRBJ2-1, with D perhaps TRBD1 or TRBD2 (5 bases each). The CDR3 runs 16 residues. Per germline, CDR1 SEHNR and CDR2 FQNEAQ (reference sequence). V shed 5 bases and J shed 11 bases, with 25 bases lying between them. The CDR3 sequence: CASSQGEGTNQPQQFF. The DNA for the CDR3 is TGTGCCAGCAGCCAGGGAGAGGGCACAAATCAGCCCCAGCAGTTCTTC.

As for this clonotype: The limits of the CDR3 on the DNA are not certain, so only TCRdb's listed CDR3 is given. The chain employs TRBV9 and TRBJ2-3; the tabulated D call, TRBD2, remains unverified against the DNA. Germline CDR1 and CDR2: SGDLS and YYNGEE. The CDR3 totals 14 residues, both ends included. The CDR3 here is CASSVGAGTNNEHF.